This T cell receptor (beta chain) was captured by sequencing in a study of beta chain features in type 1 diabetes. Notes on the study in general: Fewer junction insertions and more nucleotide deletions appeared in type 1 diabetes patients. No resolution was reached here on whether HLA type influences TCRB rearrangement.

As every portion of the isolated RNA was reverse transcribed, the sequencing read expressed TCRB transcripts. Sequencing used immunoSEQ multiplex PCR; TCRdb keeps in-frame clones, though not all of them. The table has just over 600,000 clones, roughly a sixth seen once. Of note for this clone: Its antigen is currently unknown.

With 5 bases removed from V and 0 bases from J, the gap between germline ends came to 8 bases. CDR1 SEHNR and CDR2 FQNEAQ come from the germline V gene (reference sequence). This CDR3 has 14 residues. The source of this sequence is a young man in good health. The chain has TRBV7-9 and TRBJ1-3; TRBD1 is a possible D gene (5 bases). Sequenced material: naive CD4+ T cells from blood. CDR3 region: CASSMGGSGNTIYF. The CDR3 coding sequence is TGTGCCAGCAGCATGGGGGGCTCTGGAAACACCATATATTTT.